One sample yielded the 22 T cell receptor beta chains listed below, sequenced in a study of shared clonotypes between healthy human individuals. Libraries were prepared by immunoSEQ multiplex PCR; TCRdb keeps only in-frame clonotypes and omits some of them. Of roughly 510,000 clones listed, almost 80% were seen once; the top ten hold under 15%. Input material: PBMCs. The source of these receptors is a woman aged 40 to 49 in good health. Some clones in this sample may be carry-over from other donors' samples.

This chain uses TRBV9 with TRBJ2-1; 10 bases map to TRBD2. Germline V gene data show CDR1 as SGDLS and CDR2 as YYNGEE. Trimming at V came to 7 bases and at J to 4 bases, leaving 5 bases not matched to a gene. The CDR3 consists of 14 residues. DNA of the CDR3: TGTGCCAGCGGCACGACTAGCGGGTACAATGAGCAGTTCTTC. Translation: CASGTTSGYNEQFF.

The count of this clone is one. V gene TRBV2 combines with J gene TRBJ2-1; 11 bases are shared with TRBD2. Germline trimming cut 11 bases from V and 7 bases from J; bases unmatched to any gene: 10. Germline CDR1 and CDR2: SNHLY and FYNNEI. The CDR3 length is 14 residues. CDR3 coding DNA: TGTGCCTCCCAACTAGCGGGAGAATGGAATGAGCAGTTCTTC. Encoded protein: CASQLAGEWNEQFF.

The CDR3, as DNA: TGCGCCAGCAGCTTGAACCCCCGGCTAGCCAATGAGCAGTTCTTC. This translates into CASSLNPRLANEQFF. The rearrangement uses TRBV5-1 and TRBJ2-1; D is perhaps TRBD2 (5 bases). The CDR3 contains 15 residues. Germline V CDR1 and CDR2: SGHRS, YFSETQ. Trimming left V 1 base short and J 6 bases short, with 14 bases between.

The chain has TRBV10-3 and TRBJ2-7; 10 positions match TRBD2. V trimming: 3 bases; J trimming: 2 bases; junction bases outside the gene matches: 7. CDR1 is ENHRY, CDR2 SYGVKD, per germline. This CDR3 region has 16 residues. The CDR3 region is CAISDPGLATTYEQYF. The CDR3 DNA is TGTGCCATCAGTGATCCGGGACTAGCGACCACCTACGAGCAGTACTTC.

This chain links TRBV6-6 with TRBJ1-3; D not resolved. The ends were cut back, 0 bases at V and 6 bases at J, with 9 bases in the middle. The CDR3 is 14 amino acids. Germline values: CDR1 MNHNY, CDR2 SVGAGI (reference sequence). The CDR3 loop reads CASSYSTGINTIYF. In DNA form, the CDR3 reads TGTGCCAGCAGTTACTCCACGGGGATAAACACCATATATTTT.

This chain connects TRBV28 to TRBJ2-7; no clear D. Germline CDR1 reads MDHEN; CDR2 reads SYDVKM. V was pared by 10 bases and J by 3 bases, with 10 bases between. CDR3 length equals 11 residues. The CDR3 loop is CATQARYEQYF. The CDR3 DNA follows: TGTGCCACCCAAGCCCGCTACGAGCAGTACTTC.

The chain recombines TRBV29-1 with TRBJ2-1; 13 nucleotides align to TRBD2. Germline V gene data show CDR1 as SQVTM and CDR2 as ANQGSEA. V was pared by 4 bases and J by 5 bases, with 5 bases of the junction left unmatched. The CDR3 runs to 15 residues. The CDR3 coding sequence is TGCAGCGTTGGCGGGGGACTAGCGGGACACAATGAGCAGTTCTTC. Encoded protein: CSVGGGLAGHNEQFF.

V and J are TRBV10-3 and TRBJ2-1, with TRBD1 matching over 11 bases. The V gene's germline CDR1 is ENHRY and CDR2 SYGVKD. The CDR3 spans 15 residues. The V segment lost 2 bases and the J segment 9 bases; nucleotides outside the gene matches: 6. The CDR3 here is CAISETGTGGLEQFF. Here the CDR3 DNA reads TGTGCCATCAGTGAGACCGGGACAGGGGGGCTTGAGCAGTTCTTC.

The rearrangement links TRBV5-4 to TRBJ2-1; TRBD2 aligns across 14 bases. V lost 2 bases and J lost 9; bases outside the gene matches: 7. Germline CDR1 and CDR2: SGHNT and YYREEE (reference sequence). There are 16 residues in the CDR3. The CDR3 nucleotides read TGTGCCAGCAGCTTCGGTGGGACTAGCGGGAGTAGTGAGCAGTTCTTC. It translates to CASSFGGTSGSSEQFF.

This chain links TRBV29-1 with TRBJ1-2; D might be TRBD1 (5 bases). The germline CDR1 and CDR2 sequences are SQVTM and ANQGSEA. Deletions cut 3 bases from V and 4 bases from J, with 9 bases between. The CDR3 consists of 12 residues. The CDR3, as DNA: TGCAGCGTTGACTGGACAAGCTATGGCTACACCTTC. Its protein product is CSVDWTSYGYTF. Combining the CDR3 with reference TRBV29-1 and TRBJ1-2 gives the whole variable domain SAVISQKPSRDICQRGTSLTIQCQVDSQVTMMFWYRQQPGQSLTLIATANQGSEATYESGFVIDKFPISRPNLTFSTLTVSNMSPEDSSIYLCSVDWTSYGYTFGSGTRLTVV.

In this sample, this clone turned up once. The chain has TRBV18 and TRBJ2-7; 13 nucleotides line up with TRBD2. CDR1 KGHSH and CDR2 LQKENI come from the germline V gene. There are 15 residues in the CDR3. Unmatched junction bases numbered 5, after V lost 2 bases and J lost 7 bases. CDR3 coding DNA: TGTGCCAGCTCACCAGGGACTAGCGGGGTGTGGGAGCAGTACTTC. Translation gives CASSPGTSGVWEQYF.

The rearrangement uses TRBV15 and TRBJ1-1; D gene ambiguous. The V and J ends lost 2 bases and 0 bases respectively, with 13 bases between them. The CDR3 runs 16 residues. The germline gives CDR1 LNHNV, CDR2 YYDKDF (reference sequence). The CDR3, as DNA: TGTGCCACCAGCAGAACACAGAGAACCATGAACACTGAAGCTTTCTTT. The encoded protein is CATSRTQRTMNTEAFF.

The V gene is TRBV7-9, the J gene TRBJ2-3; the match to TRBD2 covers 8 bases. V was clipped by 1 base and J by 11 bases; unmatched bases: 2. CDR1 and CDR2 from the germline V gene are SEHNR and FQNEAQ (reference sequence). The CDR3 spans 12 residues. CDR3 in DNA: TGTGCCAGCAGCTTAGTCAGCGGGGGGCAGTATTTT. Encoded protein: CASSLVSGGQYF.

The chain is built from TRBV21-1 and TRBJ2-1; the table's D call TRBD2 went unverified against the DNA. TRBV21-1 corresponds to a pseudogene. CDR3 size: 15 residues. CDR3 amino acids: CASSPGRASYNEQFF. The CDR3 bases are TGTGCCAGCAGCCCCGGGAGGGCATCTTACAATGAGCAGTTCTTC.

The chain has TRBV4-2 and TRBJ2-1; TRBD2 matches at 7 bases. Unmatched junction bases numbered 17, after V lost 1 base and J lost 8 bases. The germline V gene encodes CDR1 LGHNA and CDR2 YNFKEQ. The CDR3 totals 18 residues. CDR3 loop: CASSQAGSSGVLADEQFF. CDR3 bases: TGTGCCAGCAGCCAAGCAGGGTCTAGCGGTGTCTTGGCTGATGAGCAGTTCTTC.

The chain uses TRBV6-1 and TRBJ1-2; D ambiguous. Trimming cost V 3 bases and J 3 bases, with 8 bases left between them. The germline gives CDR1 MNHNS, CDR2 SASEGT. CDR3 size: 13 residues. CDR3 sequence reads: CASSDVGYYGYTF. In nucleotides, the CDR3 is TGTGCCAGCAGTGACGTGGGGTACTATGGCTACACCTTC.

This clone has just one count. V and J are TRBV7-8 and TRBJ2-2; D is undetermined. V was clipped by 1 base and J by 0 bases, with 12 bases between them. This CDR3 spans 17 amino acids. CDR1 is SGHVS and CDR2 is FQNEAQ in the germline V gene. The CDR3, as DNA: TGTGCCAGCAGCTTAGTATGGAGCCTATCGAACACCGGGGAGCTGTTTTTT. Amino acid sequence: CASSLVWSLSNTGELFF.

The J gene is TRBJ2-7, the V gene TRBV7-2; the match to TRBD1 covers 8 bases. The CDR3 contains 14 residues. The germline V gene encodes CDR1 SGHTA and CDR2 FQGNSA. J gave up 4 bases and V 1 base, and 3 bases lay outside the gene matches. CDR3 coding DNA: TGTGCCAGCAGCTTAGGCAGGGGGCCTTACGAGCAGTACTTC. It yields the protein CASSLGRGPYEQYF.

This clone was picked up a small number of times. The chain couples TRBV7-8 to TRBJ1-2, with D maybe TRBD1 (6 bases). Trimming removed 5 bases at V and 4 bases at J, with 11 bases between. In germline, CDR1 is SGHVS, CDR2 FQNEAQ. This CDR3 is built from 13 residues. For the CDR3, the DNA is TGTGCCAGCAGCCTCCAGGGGACCTATGGCTACACCTTC. It translates to CASSLQGTYGYTF.

This clone was counted between two and nine times. The chain is built from TRBV28 and TRBJ1-1, with 7 nucleotides matching TRBD1. Germline CDR1 reads MDHEN; CDR2 reads SYDVKM. The CDR3 is 14 amino acids. Unmatched junction bases numbered 12, after V lost 2 bases and J lost 12 bases. CDR3 residues: CASSLTQQGRYPFF. The DNA for the CDR3 is TGTGCCAGCAGTTTAACCCAACAGGGGCGGTATCCTTTCTTT.

This rearrangement joins TRBV4-2 to TRBJ2-6; D is unresolved. CDR1 and CDR2 (germline): LGHNA, YNFKEQ. The CDR3 consists of 16 residues. With 1 base removed from V and 0 bases from J, the gap between germline ends came to 7 bases. CDR3 residues: CASSQGRNSGANVLTF. The DNA of the CDR3 is TGTGCCAGCAGCCAAGGACGTAACTCTGGGGCCAACGTCCTGACTTTC.

This clone was found many times. This chain joins TRBV25-1 and TRBJ2-1; a weak D match, TRBD1 (6 bases). Trimming took 2 bases from V and 4 from J, leaving 15 bases between them. The CDR3 extends over 16 amino acids. Germline CDR1 is MGHDK and CDR2 is SYGVNS. CDR3 protein: CASSEHRDQTYNEQFF. The CDR3 nucleotides are TGTGCCAGCAGTGAACACAGGGACCAAACGTACAATGAGCAGTTCTTC.